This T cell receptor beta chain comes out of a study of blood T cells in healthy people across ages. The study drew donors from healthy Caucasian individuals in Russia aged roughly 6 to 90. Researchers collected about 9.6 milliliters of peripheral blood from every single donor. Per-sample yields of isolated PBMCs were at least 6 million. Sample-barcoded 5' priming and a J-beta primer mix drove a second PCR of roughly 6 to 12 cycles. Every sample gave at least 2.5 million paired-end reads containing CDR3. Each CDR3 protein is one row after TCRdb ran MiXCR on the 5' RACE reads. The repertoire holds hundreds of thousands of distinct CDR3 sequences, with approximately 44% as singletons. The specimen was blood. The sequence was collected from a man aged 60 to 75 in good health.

CDR3 sequence (DNA): TGCGCCAGCAGCGAGACAGGGGATTCACCCCTCCACTTT. Translated, it gives CASSETGDSPLHF. This sequence joins TRBV5-1 and TRBJ1-6; 8 bases are shared with TRBD1. Germline V lookup: CDR1 SGHRS, CDR2 YFSETQ. CDR3 size: 13 residues. V gave up 4 bases and J gave up 8 bases; unmatched junction bases: 2.